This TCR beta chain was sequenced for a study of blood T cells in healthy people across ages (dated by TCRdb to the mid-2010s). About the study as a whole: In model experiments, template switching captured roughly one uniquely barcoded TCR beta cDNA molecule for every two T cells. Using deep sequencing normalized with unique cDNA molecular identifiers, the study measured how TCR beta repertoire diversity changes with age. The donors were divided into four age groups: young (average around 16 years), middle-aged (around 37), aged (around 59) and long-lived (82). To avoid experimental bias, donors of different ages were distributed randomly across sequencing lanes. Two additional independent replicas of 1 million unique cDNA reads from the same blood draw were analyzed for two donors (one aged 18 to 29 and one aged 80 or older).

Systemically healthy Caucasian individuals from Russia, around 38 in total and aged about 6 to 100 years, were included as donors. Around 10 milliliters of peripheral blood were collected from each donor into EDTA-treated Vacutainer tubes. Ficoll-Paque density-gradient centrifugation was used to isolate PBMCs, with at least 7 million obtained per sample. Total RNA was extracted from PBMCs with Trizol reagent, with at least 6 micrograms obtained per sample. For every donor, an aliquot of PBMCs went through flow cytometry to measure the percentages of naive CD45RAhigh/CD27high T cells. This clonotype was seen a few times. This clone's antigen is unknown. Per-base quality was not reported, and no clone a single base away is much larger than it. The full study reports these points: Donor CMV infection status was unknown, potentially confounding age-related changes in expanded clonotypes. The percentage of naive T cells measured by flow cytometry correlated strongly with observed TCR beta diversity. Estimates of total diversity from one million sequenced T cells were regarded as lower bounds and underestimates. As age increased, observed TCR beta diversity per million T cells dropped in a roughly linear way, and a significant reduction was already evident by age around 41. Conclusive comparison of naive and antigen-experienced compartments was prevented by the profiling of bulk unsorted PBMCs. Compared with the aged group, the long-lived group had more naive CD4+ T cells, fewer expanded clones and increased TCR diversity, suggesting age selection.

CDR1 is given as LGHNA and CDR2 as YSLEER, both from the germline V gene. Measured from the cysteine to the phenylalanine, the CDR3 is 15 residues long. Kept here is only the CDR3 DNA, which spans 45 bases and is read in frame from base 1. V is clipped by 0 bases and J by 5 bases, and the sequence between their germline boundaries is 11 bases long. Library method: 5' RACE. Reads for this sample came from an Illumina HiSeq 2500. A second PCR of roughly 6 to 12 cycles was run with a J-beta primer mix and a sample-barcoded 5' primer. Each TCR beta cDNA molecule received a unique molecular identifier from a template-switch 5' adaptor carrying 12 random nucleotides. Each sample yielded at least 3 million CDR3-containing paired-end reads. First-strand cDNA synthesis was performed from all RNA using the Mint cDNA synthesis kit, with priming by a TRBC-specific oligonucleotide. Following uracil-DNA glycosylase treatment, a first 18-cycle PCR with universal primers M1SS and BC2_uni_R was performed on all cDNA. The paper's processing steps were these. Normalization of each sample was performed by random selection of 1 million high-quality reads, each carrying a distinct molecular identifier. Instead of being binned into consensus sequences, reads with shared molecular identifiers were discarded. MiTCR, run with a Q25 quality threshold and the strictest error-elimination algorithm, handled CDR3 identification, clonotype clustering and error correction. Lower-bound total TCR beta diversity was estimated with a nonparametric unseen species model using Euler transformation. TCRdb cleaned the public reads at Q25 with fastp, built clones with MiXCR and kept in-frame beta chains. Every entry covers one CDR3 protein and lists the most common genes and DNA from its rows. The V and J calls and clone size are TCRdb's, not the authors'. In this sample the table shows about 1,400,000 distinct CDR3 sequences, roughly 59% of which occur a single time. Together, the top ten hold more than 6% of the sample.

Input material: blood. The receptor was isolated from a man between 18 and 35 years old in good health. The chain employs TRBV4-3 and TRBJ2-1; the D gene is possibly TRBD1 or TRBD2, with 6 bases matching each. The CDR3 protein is CASSQERGTNNEQFF. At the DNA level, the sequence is TGCGCCAGCAGCCAAGAGCGCGGGACAAACAATGAGCAGTTCTTC.